This T cell receptor (beta chain) was identified in a study of regulatory T cells in long-lasting Graves disease. With iRepertoire HTBI primers and Arm-PCR of CDR3 regions, TCR beta libraries were built. One entry per CDR3 protein results from TCRdb running MiXCR on the multiplex PCR reads. This table holds around 360,000 distinct CDR3 sequences, 16% found once. The time point here: newly diagnosed GD, antithyroid drugs for less than 3 months. There was RNA extracted from PBMCs, and the TCR library was made from it. This clonotype has a count of ten or more. The V gene's germline CDR1 is DFQATT and CDR2 SNEGSKA (reference sequence). The CDR3 spans 13 residues. V shed 4 bases and J shed 9 bases, with 16 bases lying between them. These data were also reused for a study on T cells in Graves' hyperthyroidism and ophthalmopathy. That study adds: Diagnostic assessment was based on clinical symptoms, serum thyroxine and TRAb, thyroid ultrasound and orbital computed tomography.

This receptor was identified in a woman younger than 35 with Graves disease. Sequencing was performed on peripheral blood mononuclear cells (PBMCs), taken at new diagnosis, from a patient treated with antithyroid drugs. This sequence joins TRBV20-1 and TRBJ2-1; D may be TRBD1 (5 bases). In DNA, the CDR3 is TGCAGTGCTACGCTATGGCAGGGCCTTGAGCAGTTCTTC. This translates into CSATLWQGLEQFF.